These 13 T cell receptor beta chains originate from one sample sequenced in a study of T-cell memory formation after mild COVID-19. TCRdb called the 5' RACE reads again in MiXCR, with one record for every CDR3 protein. The sample lists 400,000 to 450,000 distinct CDR3 sequences, 18% occurring once. Sequencing input: PBMCs or a T cell subset sorted from them (not recorded which). The receptors come from a young man who had mild COVID-19 (a few samples of this study predate the infection). Cell type and time point are not known.

There are a few counts of this clonotype. The chain uses TRBV7-2 and TRBJ1-1, with D hard to call. V was clipped by 5 bases and J by 0 bases, with 10 bases between them. The CDR3 covers 14 residues. Germline assignment: CDR1 SGHTA and CDR2 FQGNSA. This chain's CDR3 is CASSRRILNTEAFF. In DNA form, the CDR3 reads TGTGCCAGCAGCCGCCGTATTCTGAACACTGAAGCTTTCTTT.

There are a few counts of this clonotype. The rearrangement links TRBV4-1 to TRBJ2-5; 9 nucleotides match TRBD2. From germline, CDR1 is MGHRA and CDR2 YSYEKL. CDR3 length: 18 amino acids. The ends lost 4 bases at V and 0 bases at J; junction bases unmatched: 12. The DNA for the CDR3 is TGCGCCAGCAGCCTAGCGCTAGCGGGGACACCTAACCAAGAGACCCAGTACTTC. The encoded protein is CASSLALAGTPNQETQYF.

This sequence joins TRBV11-2 and TRBJ1-1; D remains ambiguous. The CDR3 sequence is 14 residues long. Germline CDR1 and CDR2: SGHAT and FQNNGV. V lost 7 bases and J 0 bases, leaving 12 bases between the germline ends. CDR3 DNA: TGTGCCAGCACCGCCGCGGCGTTGAACACTGAAGCTTTCTTT. It specifies CASTAAALNTEAFF.

The chain uses TRBV25-1 and TRBJ1-2; 10 positions agree with TRBD1. V gave up 4 bases and J gave up 7 bases; unmatched junction bases: 15. This CDR3 has 17 residues. Germline assignment: CDR1 MGHDK and CDR2 SYGVNS. CDR3 in DNA: TGTGCCAGCAGTGCCCGGGGACAGGGGCCGGTAATGGCTGGCTACACCTTC. Translated: CASSARGQGPVMAGYTF.

This clonotype was seen only a few times. A read error may produce the germline difference seen at one junction end. J is TRBJ2-1 and V is TRBV7-9; D unresolved. Germline assignment: CDR1 SEHNR and CDR2 FQNEAQ (reference sequence). The CDR3 runs 15 residues. In DNA form, the CDR3 reads TGTGCCAGCAGCGTAGCTTGGCCTCCCTATGCTGAGCAGTTCTTC. Translation gives CASSVAWPPYAEQFF. The whole variable domain, remainder taken from reference TRBV7-9 and TRBJ2-1, is DTGVSQNPRHKITKRGQNVTFRCDPISEHNRLYWYRQTLGQGPEFLTYFQNEAQLEKSRLLSDRFSAERPKGSFSTLEIQRTEQGDSAMYLCASSVAWPPYAEQFFGPGTRLTVL.

V and J are TRBV28 and TRBJ2-7, with D possibly called TRBD1 or TRBD2 (6 bases each). From germline, CDR1 is MDHEN and CDR2 SYDVKM. V shed 6 bases and J shed 3 bases, with 12 bases lying between them. The CDR3 spans 13 residues. CDR3 nucleotide sequence: TGTGCCAGCAGCGGAGGGACAAACTACGAGCAGTACGTC. Amino acid sequence: CASSGGTNYEQYV.

Here the CDR3 reads CASSFLAGVWETQYF. The CDR3 DNA is TGTGCCAGCAGTTTCCTAGCGGGGGTTTGGGAGACCCAGTACTTC. The V and J genes are TRBV27 and TRBJ2-5, with 10 bases identical to TRBD2. In germline, CDR1 is MNHEY, CDR2 SMNVEV (reference sequence). Trimming cost V 3 bases and J 5 bases; bases outside gene matches: 6. The CDR3 covers 15 residues.

This clonotype turned up a few times. The chain employs TRBV11-2 and TRBJ2-5; D may be TRBD1 or TRBD2 (6 bases each). Germline CDR1 and CDR2: SGHAT and FQNNGV. This CDR3 has 17 residues. Trimming took 5 bases from V and 5 from J, leaving 24 bases between them. The CDR3 coding sequence is TGTGCCAGCAGCGACATCCTGGGGGGCCCCCTCGGGGAGACCCAGTACTTC. It is translated as CASSDILGGPLGETQYF.

This rearrangement joins TRBV5-5 to TRBJ1-6; D unclear. The CDR3 has 14 residues. The V gene's germline CDR1 is SGHKS and CDR2 YYEKEE (reference sequence). V dropped 3 bases and J dropped 7 bases, with 11 bases sitting between them. CDR3 nucleotide sequence: TGTGCCAGCAGCTGGGCGGGAGGGAATTCACCCCTCCACTTT. Amino acid sequence: CASSWAGGNSPLHF.

The chain joins TRBV10-2 to TRBJ2-4; 12 positions agree with TRBD2. The J segment lost 7 bases and the V segment lost 1 base, leaving 2 bases of the junction unmatched. Germline-derived CDR1 and CDR2 are WSHSY and SAAADI. The CDR3 has 15 amino acids. The CDR3 here is CASSELGLAGNIQYF. As DNA, the CDR3 is TGCGCCAGCAGTGAGTTGGGACTAGCGGGTAACATTCAGTACTTC.

There are a few counts of this clonotype. The CDR3 sequence is CARARSNQPQHF. The DNA of the CDR3 is TGTGCCAGGGCCCGGAGCAATCAGCCCCAGCATTTT. This chain uses TRBV6-4 with TRBJ1-5; D unresolved. V lost 9 bases and J 1 base, leaving 7 bases between the germline ends. Germline CDR1 is MRHNA and CDR2 is SNTAGT. This CDR3 is built from 12 residues.

This clonotype came up many times. The gene calls are TRBV7-2 and TRBJ1-2, with a possible D match to TRBD1 (6 bases). V shed 5 bases and J shed 6 bases, with 13 bases lying between them. The CDR3 extends over 13 amino acids. Germline loops: CDR1 SGHTA, CDR2 FQGNSA. CDR3 bases: TGTGCCAGCAGCCCTGGACAGCTCCATGGCTACACCTTC. Its translation is CASSPGQLHGYTF.

The rearrangement joins TRBV7-2 to TRBJ2-3; D perhaps matches TRBD2 (7 bases). The ends were cut back, 5 bases at V and 2 bases at J, with 23 bases in the middle. The CDR3 runs to 18 residues. Germline assignment: CDR1 SGHTA and CDR2 FQGNSA. As DNA, the CDR3 is TGTGCCAGCAGCCCCGGTCGGGCGGGGGCTTTACACACAGATACGCAGTATTTT. Encoded protein: CASSPGRAGALHTDTQYF. Full variable domain (missing parts from reference TRBV7-2 and TRBJ2-3): GAGVSQSPSNKVTEKGKDVELRCDPISGHTALYWYRQSLGQGLEFLIYFQGNSAPDKSGLPSDRFSAERTGGSVSTLTIQRTQQEDSAVYLCASSPGRAGALHTDTQYFGPGTRLTVL.